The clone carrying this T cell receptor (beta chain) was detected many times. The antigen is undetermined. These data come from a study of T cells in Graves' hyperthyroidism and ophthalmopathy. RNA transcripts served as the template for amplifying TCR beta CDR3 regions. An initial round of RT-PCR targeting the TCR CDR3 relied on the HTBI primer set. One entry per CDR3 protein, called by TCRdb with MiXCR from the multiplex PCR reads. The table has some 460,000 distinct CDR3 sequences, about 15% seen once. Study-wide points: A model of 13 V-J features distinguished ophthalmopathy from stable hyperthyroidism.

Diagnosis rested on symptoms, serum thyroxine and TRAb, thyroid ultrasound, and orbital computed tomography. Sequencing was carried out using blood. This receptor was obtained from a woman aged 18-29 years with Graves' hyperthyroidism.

The CDR3 sequence: CASSFGQPSTDTQYF. In DNA form, the CDR3 reads TGTGCCAGCAGTTTCGGCCAGCCGAGCACAGATACGCAGTATTTT. The V call is TRBV27, the J call TRBJ2-3; D gene uncertain. Germline CDR1 and CDR2: MNHEY and SMNVEV (reference sequence). The CDR3 is made up of 15 amino acids. The V end lost 3 bases, the J end lost 0 bases, and 10 bases lay between the germline ends.